This TCR beta chain derives from a study of blood T cell repertoires in COVID-19. The V gene's germline CDR1 is MNHEY and CDR2 SVGAGI. The J segment lost 6 bases and the V segment lost 8 bases, leaving 12 bases of the junction unmatched. This CDR3 comprises 15 residues. One Seattle source followed patients from active infection through their disease course. Only one count was recorded for this clone. Per the original methods: Reference gene primer amplification in the assay estimated nucleated cell counts. Only in-frame clones appear in the TCRdb table, and some are missing; sequencing was by immunoSEQ multiplex PCR. V, J and clone size are those of that table, while D and trimming were read from the DNA. The sample holds 150,000 to 200,000 clones, 70% to 90% seen once.

The sequenced sample consisted of peripheral blood. The V call is TRBV6-5, the J call TRBJ1-4, with TRBD1 matching over 7 bases. The TCR sequence derives from a man in his sixties with COVID-19, enrolled during active disease. CDR3 DNA sequence: TGTGCCAGCCGATGGACAGGATGGCCCGATGAAAAACTGTTTTTT. It encodes CASRWTGWPDEKLFF.